The clone carrying this T cell receptor (beta chain) was counted at least ten times. Its antigen is still unknown. The V gene's germline CDR1 is MNHEY and CDR2 SVGAGI. Unmatched junction bases numbered 7, after V lost 6 bases and J lost 5 bases. CDR3 length equals 15 residues. This entry comes from a study of early T cells in non-severe SARS-CoV-2 infection. Overall study context: Sequenced material consisted of bulk RNA (from unsorted whole blood), and chains were unpaired. Study-wide results and limits: VDJdb matching favored anti-spike CD8 responses, missing private and CD4 specificities.

Individual cDNA molecules were tagged with unique molecular identifiers, the study reported. MiXCR was run by TCRdb on the 5' RACE reads, yielding one entry per CDR3 protein. The sample records 60,000 or so distinct CDR3 sequences, approximately 12% being singletons. The receptor's source is an adult who was a healthcare worker with PCR-confirmed SARS-CoV-2 infection or an uninfected control (not recorded which). Sequenced sample: whole blood. The chain has TRBV6-5 and TRBJ2-5; 12 bases match TRBD2. CDR3 sequence reads: CASSLAGGPWETQYF. CDR3 sequence (DNA): TGTGCCAGCAGCCTAGCGGGAGGGCCGTGGGAGACCCAGTACTTC.